These 18 T cell receptor beta chains share one sample of origin, sequenced in a study of blood T cell repertoires in COVID-19. Only in-frame clones appear in the TCRdb table, and some are missing; sequencing was by immunoSEQ multiplex PCR. In the table there are some 70,000 clones, approximately 86% of which are singletons. Sequencing used peripheral blood. The receptor source for this set is a woman aged 60 to 75 with acute or convalescent COVID-19.

The V call is TRBV18, the J call TRBJ1-2; D unclear. The germline V and J ends were trimmed by 2 bases and 2 bases, with 6 bases remaining between them. This CDR3 has 13 amino acids. The germline gives CDR1 KGHSH, CDR2 LQKENI. CDR3 loop: CASSPEQNYGYTF. The CDR3 DNA sequence: TGTGCCAGCTCACCAGAACAGAACTATGGCTACACCTTC.

The chain recombines TRBV30 with TRBJ1-1; the D is unclear. The CDR3 runs 15 residues. Germline CDR1 GTSNPN, CDR2 SVGIG (reference sequence). V lost 3 bases to trimming and J lost 6 bases, with 20 bases between them. CDR3 sequence (DNA): TGTGCCTGGAGCGCGCTAGAGGCTCGGGTCTCTGAAGCTTTCTTT. Its translation is CAWSALEARVSEAFF.

This clone was observed a single time. The chain has TRBV10-3 and TRBJ1-2, with D tentatively TRBD1 (5 bases). Germline CDR1 reads ENHRY; CDR2 reads SYGVKD. Trimming took 3 bases from V and 0 from J, leaving 11 bases between them. The CDR3 length is 15 residues. CDR3 residues: CAISDRSGANYGYTF. CDR3 coding DNA: TGTGCCATCAGTGACCGGTCGGGGGCTAACTATGGCTACACCTTC.

The chain has TRBV10-3 and TRBJ1-5, with 8 positions matching TRBD1. From germline, CDR1 is ENHRY and CDR2 SYGVKD. Unmatched junction bases numbered 7, after V lost 5 bases and J lost 7 bases. The CDR3 runs to 14 residues. The CDR3 nucleotides read TGTGCCATCAGTTCTACAGGGGGGAAACAGCCCCAGCATTTT. Amino acid sequence: CAISSTGGKQPQHF.

V usage is TRBV9 and J usage is TRBJ1-2, with unresolved D. V was pared by 7 bases and J by 0 bases, with 16 bases between. The CDR3 is made up of 15 amino acids. Germline V CDR1 and CDR2: SGDLS, YYNGEE. The CDR3 nucleotides read TGTGCCAGCGGCGCTAACGTCCTGCCTAACTATGGCTACACCTTC. Encoded protein: CASGANVLPNYGYTF.

The gene calls are TRBV2 and TRBJ2-2; 16 nucleotides agree with TRBD2. The CDR3 is made up of 16 amino acids. Germline assignment: CDR1 SNHLY and CDR2 FYNNEI. Losses at the gene ends were 7 bases for V and 6 bases for J; bases not matched to a gene: 5. The chain's CDR3 is CASKGLAGGGPGELFF. The CDR3 DNA reads TGTGCCAGCAAGGGACTAGCGGGAGGGGGGCCCGGGGAGCTGTTTTTT.

J is TRBJ2-1 and V is TRBV4-1; 9 positions match TRBD1. The CDR3 runs 15 residues. CDR1 MGHRA and CDR2 YSYEKL come from the germline V gene. Losses at the gene ends were 6 bases for V and 3 bases for J; bases not matched to a gene: 6. CDR3 bases: TGCGCCAGCAGACTTACAGGGGGCATCTACAATGAGCAGTTCTTC. Translated: CASRLTGGIYNEQFF.

CDR3 sequence (DNA): TGTGCCAGCAGCGTTAGACAGGGCAACGGCTACACCTTC. It encodes CASSVRQGNGYTF. The V gene is TRBV2, the J gene TRBJ1-2, with 7 bases that match TRBD1. Per germline, CDR1 SNHLY and CDR2 FYNNEI. This CDR3 spans 13 amino acids. The J segment lost 8 bases and the V segment lost 6 bases, leaving 9 bases of the junction unmatched.

J is TRBJ1-2 and V is TRBV9; 8 bases map to TRBD1. Germline V CDR1 and CDR2: SGDLS, YYNGEE. The J segment lost 8 bases and the V segment lost 3 bases, leaving 3 bases of the junction unmatched. The length of the CDR3 is 12 residues. The CDR3: CASSAGGRGYTF. The DNA of the CDR3 is TGTGCCAGCAGCGCAGGGGGCCGGGGCTACACCTTC.

The chain joins TRBV6-5 to TRBJ2-7; D possibly corresponds to TRBD1 (5 bases). CDR1 and CDR2 (germline): MNHEY, SVGAGI. V gave up 0 bases and J gave up 5 bases, with 14 bases separating them. This CDR3 comprises 15 residues. As DNA, the CDR3 is TGTGCCAGCAGTTACTCGAATGGGTTAGGGGACGAGCAGTACTTC. Its protein is CASSYSNGLGDEQYF.

This chain uses TRBV3-1 (or the pseudogene TRBV3-2) with TRBJ1-1; a possible D gene is TRBD1 (6 bases). V shed 6 bases and J shed 4 bases, with 12 bases lying between them. CDR1 and CDR2 from the germline V gene are LGHDT and YNNKEL (reference sequence). The length of the CDR3 is 13 residues. CDR3 in DNA: TGTGCCAGCAGGAGGACAGCCCGCACTGAAGCTTTCTTT. It codes for CASRRTARTEAFF.

The chain combines TRBV29-1 with TRBJ2-3; TRBD2 matches 9 bases. The V gene's germline CDR1 is SQVTM and CDR2 ANQGSEA. The trim removed 6 bases at V and 4 bases at J, leaving 14 bases unmatched. The CDR3 has 16 residues. The DNA for the CDR3 is TGCAGCGTCCGAAGGGGATCTAGCGGGGTCGCAGATACGCAGTATTTT. Amino acid sequence: CSVRRGSSGVADTQYF.

The J gene is TRBJ2-7, the V gene TRBV9, with a weak D call TRBD2 (5 bases). Germline loops: CDR1 SGDLS, CDR2 YYNGEE. Trimming removed 0 bases at V and 3 bases at J, with 13 bases between. The CDR3 is 15 amino acids. The CDR3 DNA is TGTGCCAGCAGCGTAGATGGGCTAGCCAACTACGAGCAGTACTTC. This gives the protein CASSVDGLANYEQYF.

V is TRBV7-8 and J is TRBJ2-3; tentatively, D is TRBD2 (7 bases). Between the trimmed V and J ends, which lost 5 bases and 3 bases, there was a span of 15 bases. The CDR3 has 15 amino acids. In germline, CDR1 is SGHVS, CDR2 FQNEAQ. The CDR3 protein is CASSPEGGRTDTQYF. The CDR3 DNA sequence: TGTGCCAGCAGCCCAGAGGGGGGGCGGACAGATACGCAGTATTTT. Using reference TRBV7-8 and TRBJ2-3 for the parts outside the CDR3, the full variable domain is GAGVSQSPRYKVAKRGQDVALRCDPISGHVSLFWYQQALGQGPEFLTYFQNEAQLDKSGLPSDRFFAERPEGSVSTLKIQRTQQEDSAVYLCASSPEGGRTDTQYFGPGTRLTVL.

The chain combines TRBV6-4 with TRBJ1-2; the match to TRBD1 covers 8 bases. Germline-derived CDR1 and CDR2 are MRHNA and SNTAGT. The V gene end was trimmed by 8 bases and the J gene end by 8 bases; junction bases not matched to a gene: 10. CDR3 length: 13 amino acids. CDR3 sequence (DNA): TGTGCCAGCGGTAGGACAGGGAATGAGGGCTACACCTTC. Translation gives CASGRTGNEGYTF.

This clone appeared a single time. The chain recombines TRBV19 with TRBJ1-1; 9 positions agree with TRBD1. CDR3 length equals 15 residues. Per the germline V gene, CDR1 is LNHDA and CDR2 is SQIVND (reference sequence). V lost 6 bases and J lost 2; bases outside the gene matches: 7. The CDR3 loop is CASSSTGGINTEAFF. The CDR3 DNA reads as TGTGCCAGTAGCTCGACAGGGGGGATAAACACTGAAGCTTTCTTT.

V gene TRBV9 combines with J gene TRBJ1-2; D ambiguous. Trimming took 6 bases from V and 8 from J, leaving 14 bases between them. The CDR3 sequence is 12 residues long. In germline, CDR1 is SGDLS, CDR2 YYNGEE. The CDR3 loop is CASNSGENGYTF. CDR3 bases: TGTGCCAGCAATTCGGGAGAGAACGGCTACACCTTC.

The rearrangement links TRBV29-1 to TRBJ1-1; D is uncertain. The CDR3 contains 14 residues. From germline, CDR1 is SQVTM and CDR2 ANQGSEA. Trimming shortened V by 1 base and J by 1 base, and 10 bases separated the two germline ends. CDR3 sequence (DNA): TGCAGCGTTGAAGGAGGATACCAGAACACTGAAGCTTTCTTT. Its translation: CSVEGGYQNTEAFF.